Given below is one T cell receptor (beta chain) in context. Antigen specificity is unknown. CD8 cells classed as naive were CD45RO-negative and positively selected for CCR7, excluding terminally differentiated effector memory CD45RA+ cells. This table comes from immunoSEQ multiplex PCR, and its TCRdb copy is limited to in-frame clones, with some not included. Of roughly 2.1 million clones in the sample, around 93% were seen once. This sample was included in a study of shared clonotypes between healthy human individuals. The study's findings and limits: On the whole, naive subsets had larger estimated richness than memory subsets had.

V was cut by 2 bases and J by 5 bases, with 10 bases left in between. The CDR3 length is 14 residues. Per the germline V gene, CDR1 is LNHNV and CDR2 is YYDKDF (reference sequence). The sample comprised naive CD8+ T cells from PBMCs. The clonotype comes from a man aged 18 to 29 in good health. Some clones in this sample may be carry-over from other donors' samples. The chain recombines TRBV15 with TRBJ2-1; D might be TRBD1 or TRBD2, each matching 5 bases. This CDR3 is CATSRTGRNNEQFF. CDR3 DNA: TGTGCCACCAGCAGAACGGGACGGAACAATGAGCAGTTCTTC.